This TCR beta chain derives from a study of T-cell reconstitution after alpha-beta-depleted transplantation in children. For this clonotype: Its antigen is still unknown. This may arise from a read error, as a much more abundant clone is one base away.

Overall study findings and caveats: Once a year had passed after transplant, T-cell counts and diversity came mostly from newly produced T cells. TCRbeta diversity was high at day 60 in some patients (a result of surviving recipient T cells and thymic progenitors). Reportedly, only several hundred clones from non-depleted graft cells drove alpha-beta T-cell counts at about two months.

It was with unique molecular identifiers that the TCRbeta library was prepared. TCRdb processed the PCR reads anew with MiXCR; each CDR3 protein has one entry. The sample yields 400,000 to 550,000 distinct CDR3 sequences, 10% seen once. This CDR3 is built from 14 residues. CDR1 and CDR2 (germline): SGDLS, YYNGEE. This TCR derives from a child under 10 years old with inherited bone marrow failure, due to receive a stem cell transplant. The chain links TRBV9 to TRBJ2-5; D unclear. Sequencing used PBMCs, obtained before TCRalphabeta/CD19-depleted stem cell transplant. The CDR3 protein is CASSVGGNQETQYF. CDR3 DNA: TGTGCCAGCAGCGTAGGTGGCAACCAGGAGACCCAGTACTTC.